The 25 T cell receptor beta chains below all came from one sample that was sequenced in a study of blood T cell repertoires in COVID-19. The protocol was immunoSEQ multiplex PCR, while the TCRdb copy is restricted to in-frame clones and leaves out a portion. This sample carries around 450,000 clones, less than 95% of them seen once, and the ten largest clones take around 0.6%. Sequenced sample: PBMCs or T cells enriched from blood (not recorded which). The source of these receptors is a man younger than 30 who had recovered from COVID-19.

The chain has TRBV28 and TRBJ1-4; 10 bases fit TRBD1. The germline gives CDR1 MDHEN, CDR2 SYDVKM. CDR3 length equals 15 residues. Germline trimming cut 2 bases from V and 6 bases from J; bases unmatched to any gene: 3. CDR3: CASSLIGTGDEKLFF. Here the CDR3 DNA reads TGTGCCAGCAGTTTAATAGGGACAGGGGATGAAAAACTGTTTTTT.

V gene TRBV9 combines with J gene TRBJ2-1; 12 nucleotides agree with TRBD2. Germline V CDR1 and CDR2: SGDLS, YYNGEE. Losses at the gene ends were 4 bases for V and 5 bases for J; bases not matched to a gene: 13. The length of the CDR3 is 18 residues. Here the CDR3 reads CASSRRGWTSGKDNEQFF. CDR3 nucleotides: TGTGCCAGCAGCCGTAGGGGCTGGACTAGCGGGAAGGACAATGAGCAGTTCTTC. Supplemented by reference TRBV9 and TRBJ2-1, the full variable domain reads DSGVTQTPKHLITATGQRVTLRCSPRSGDLSVYWYQQSLDQGLQFLIQYYNGEERAKGNILERFSAQQFPDLHSELNLSSLELGDSALYFCASSRRGWTSGKDNEQFFGPGTRLTVL.

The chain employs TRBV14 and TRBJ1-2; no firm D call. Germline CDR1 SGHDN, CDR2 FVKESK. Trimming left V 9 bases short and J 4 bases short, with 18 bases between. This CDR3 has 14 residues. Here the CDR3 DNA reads TGTGCCAGTGAGTCCGGCAGGCCGCCCTATGGCTACACCTTC. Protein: CASESGRPPYGYTF.

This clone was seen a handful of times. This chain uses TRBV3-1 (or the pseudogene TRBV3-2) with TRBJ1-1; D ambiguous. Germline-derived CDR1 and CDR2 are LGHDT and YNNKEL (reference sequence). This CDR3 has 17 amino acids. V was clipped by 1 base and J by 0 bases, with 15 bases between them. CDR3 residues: CASSQVRAGGLNTEAFF. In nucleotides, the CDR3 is TGTGCCAGCAGCCAAGTTAGGGCAGGAGGGTTGAACACTGAAGCTTTCTTT.

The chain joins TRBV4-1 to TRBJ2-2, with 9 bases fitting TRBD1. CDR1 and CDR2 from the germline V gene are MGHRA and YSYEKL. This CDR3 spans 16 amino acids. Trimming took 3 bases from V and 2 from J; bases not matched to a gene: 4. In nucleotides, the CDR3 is TGCGCCAGCAGCCACCGGACAGGGGCCAACACCGGGGAGCTGTTTTTT. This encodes CASSHRTGANTGELFF.

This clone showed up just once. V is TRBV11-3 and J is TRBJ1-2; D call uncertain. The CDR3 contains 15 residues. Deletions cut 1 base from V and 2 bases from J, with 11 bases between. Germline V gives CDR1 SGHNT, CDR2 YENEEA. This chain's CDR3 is CASSLGVGGNYGYTF. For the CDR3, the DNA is TGTGCCAGCAGCTTAGGAGTCGGCGGAAACTATGGCTACACCTTC.

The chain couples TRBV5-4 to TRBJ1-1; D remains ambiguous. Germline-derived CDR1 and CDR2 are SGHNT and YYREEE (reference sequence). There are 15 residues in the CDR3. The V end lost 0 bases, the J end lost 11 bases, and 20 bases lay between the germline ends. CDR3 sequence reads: CASSLEPSVPSGAFF. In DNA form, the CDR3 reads TGTGCCAGCAGCTTGGAACCTAGCGTCCCGTCCGGGGCTTTCTTT.

CDR3 loop: CASSEGLVYNEQFF. The CDR3 DNA reads as TGTGCCAGCAGTGAGGGACTAGTTTACAATGAGCAGTTCTTC. This chain joins TRBV25-1 and TRBJ2-1; 8 bases match TRBD2. Germline lookup yields CDR1 MGHDK and CDR2 SYGVNS. This CDR3 contains 14 residues. The V and J ends lost 3 bases and 4 bases, in that order; junction bases with no gene match: 2. Looking up the rest from reference TRBV25-1 and TRBJ2-1 gives the full variable domain: EADIYQTPRYLVIGTGKKITLECSQTMGHDKMYWYQQDPGMELHLIHYSYGVNSTEKGDLSSESTVSRIRTEHFPLTLESARPSHTSQYLCASSEGLVYNEQFFGPGTRLTVL.

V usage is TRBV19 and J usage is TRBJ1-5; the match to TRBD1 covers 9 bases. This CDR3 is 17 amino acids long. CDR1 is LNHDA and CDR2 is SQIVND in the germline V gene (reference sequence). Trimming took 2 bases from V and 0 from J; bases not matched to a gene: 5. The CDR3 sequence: CASSIRDRATSNQPQHF. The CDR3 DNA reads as TGTGCCAGTAGTATAAGGGACAGGGCCACTAGCAATCAGCCCCAGCATTTT.

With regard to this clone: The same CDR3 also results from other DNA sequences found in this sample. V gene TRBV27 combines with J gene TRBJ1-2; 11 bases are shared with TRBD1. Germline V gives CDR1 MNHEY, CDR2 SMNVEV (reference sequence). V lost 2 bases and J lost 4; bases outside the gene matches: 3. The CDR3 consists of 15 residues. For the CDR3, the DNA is TGTGCCAGCAGTTTAGGGACAGGGGGGGCCTATGGCTACACCTTC. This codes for CASSLGTGGAYGYTF.

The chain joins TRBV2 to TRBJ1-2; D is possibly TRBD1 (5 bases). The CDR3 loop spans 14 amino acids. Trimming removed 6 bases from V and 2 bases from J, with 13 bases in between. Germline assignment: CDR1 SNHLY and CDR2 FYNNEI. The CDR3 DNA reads TGTGCCAGCAGACCCCAGACAGTAAACTATGGCTACACCTTC. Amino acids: CASRPQTVNYGYTF.

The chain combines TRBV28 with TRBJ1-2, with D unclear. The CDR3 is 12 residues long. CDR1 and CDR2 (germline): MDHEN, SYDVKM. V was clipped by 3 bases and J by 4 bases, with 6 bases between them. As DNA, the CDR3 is TGTGCCAGCAGTTTCAGTACCTATGGCTACACCTTC. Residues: CASSFSTYGYTF.

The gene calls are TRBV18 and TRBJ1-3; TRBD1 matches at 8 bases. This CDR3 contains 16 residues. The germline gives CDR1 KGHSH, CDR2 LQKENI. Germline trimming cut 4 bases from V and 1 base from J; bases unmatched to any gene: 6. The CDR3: CASSLGQGSSGNTIYF. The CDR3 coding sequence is TGTGCCAGCTCACTCGGACAGGGATCATCTGGAAACACCATATATTTT.

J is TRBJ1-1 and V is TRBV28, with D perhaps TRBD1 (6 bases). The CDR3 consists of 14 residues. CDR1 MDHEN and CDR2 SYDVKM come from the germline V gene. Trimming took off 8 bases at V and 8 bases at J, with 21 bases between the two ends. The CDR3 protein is CASGGQSSFPEAFF. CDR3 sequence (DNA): TGTGCCAGCGGTGGACAGAGCTCATTTCCGGAAGCTTTCTTT.

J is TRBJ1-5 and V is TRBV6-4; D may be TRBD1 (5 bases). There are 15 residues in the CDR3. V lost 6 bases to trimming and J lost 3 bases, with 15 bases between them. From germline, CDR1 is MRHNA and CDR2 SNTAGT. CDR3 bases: TGTGCCAGCAGGCAAGACAGTGCGGTCAATCAGCCCCAGCATTTT. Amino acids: CASRQDSAVNQPQHF.

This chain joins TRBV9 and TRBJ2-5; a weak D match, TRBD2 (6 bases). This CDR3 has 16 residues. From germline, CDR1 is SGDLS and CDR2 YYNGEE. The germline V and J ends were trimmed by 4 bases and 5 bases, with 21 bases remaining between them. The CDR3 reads CASSPEWAGTGETQYF. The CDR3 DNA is TGTGCCAGCAGCCCCGAGTGGGCGGGAACGGGCGAGACCCAGTACTTC.

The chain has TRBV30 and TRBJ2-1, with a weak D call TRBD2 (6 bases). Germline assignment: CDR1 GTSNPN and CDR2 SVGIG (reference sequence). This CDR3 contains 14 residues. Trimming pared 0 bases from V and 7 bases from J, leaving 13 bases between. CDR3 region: CAWSVIAGSNEQFF. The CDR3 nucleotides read TGTGCCTGGAGTGTGATTGCGGGAAGTAATGAGCAGTTCTTC.

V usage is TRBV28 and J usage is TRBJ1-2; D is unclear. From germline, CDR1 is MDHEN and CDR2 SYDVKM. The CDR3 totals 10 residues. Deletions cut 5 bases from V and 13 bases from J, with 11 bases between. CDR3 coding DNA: TGTGCCAGCAGTAGAGGGAGGAGCACCTTC. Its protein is CASSRGRSTF.

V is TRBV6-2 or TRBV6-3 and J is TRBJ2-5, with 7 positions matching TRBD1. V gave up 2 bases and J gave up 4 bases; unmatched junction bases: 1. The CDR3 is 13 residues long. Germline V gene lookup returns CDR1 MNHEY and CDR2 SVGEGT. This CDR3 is CASSYPGGETQYF. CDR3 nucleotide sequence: TGTGCCAGCAGTTACCCAGGGGGAGAGACCCAGTACTTC.

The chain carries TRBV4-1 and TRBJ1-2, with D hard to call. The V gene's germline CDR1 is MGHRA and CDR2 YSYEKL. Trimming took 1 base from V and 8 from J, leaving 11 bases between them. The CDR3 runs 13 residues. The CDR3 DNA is TGCGCCAGCAGCCAAGTGCTAGACCCCGGCTACACCTTC. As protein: CASSQVLDPGYTF.

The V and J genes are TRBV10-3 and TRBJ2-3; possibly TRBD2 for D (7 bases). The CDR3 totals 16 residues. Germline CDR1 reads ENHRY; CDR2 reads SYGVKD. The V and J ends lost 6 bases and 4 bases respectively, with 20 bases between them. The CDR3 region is CAISSLGGGIADTQYF. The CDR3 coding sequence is TGTGCCATCAGCTCCCTAGGGGGGGGCATAGCAGATACGCAGTATTTT.

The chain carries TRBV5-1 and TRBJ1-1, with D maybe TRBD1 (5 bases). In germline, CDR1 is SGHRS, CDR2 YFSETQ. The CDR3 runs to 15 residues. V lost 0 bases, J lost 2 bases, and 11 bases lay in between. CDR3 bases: TGCGCCAGCAGCTTGGTTTGGGGCGGAAACACTGAAGCTTTCTTT. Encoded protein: CASSLVWGGNTEAFF.

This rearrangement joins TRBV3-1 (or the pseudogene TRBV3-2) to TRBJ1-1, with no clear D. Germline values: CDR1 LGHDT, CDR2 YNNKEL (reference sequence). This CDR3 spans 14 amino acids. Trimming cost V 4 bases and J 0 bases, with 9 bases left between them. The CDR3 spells CASSRREMNTEAFF. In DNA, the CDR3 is TGTGCCAGCAGCCGACGGGAGATGAACACTGAAGCTTTCTTT.

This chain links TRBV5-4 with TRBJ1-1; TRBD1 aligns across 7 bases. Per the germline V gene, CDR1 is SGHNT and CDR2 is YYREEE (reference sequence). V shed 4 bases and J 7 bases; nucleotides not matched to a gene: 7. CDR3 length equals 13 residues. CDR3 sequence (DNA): TGTGCCAGCAGCGTCCTCGGGACAGATGAAGCTTTCTTT. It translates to CASSVLGTDEAFF.

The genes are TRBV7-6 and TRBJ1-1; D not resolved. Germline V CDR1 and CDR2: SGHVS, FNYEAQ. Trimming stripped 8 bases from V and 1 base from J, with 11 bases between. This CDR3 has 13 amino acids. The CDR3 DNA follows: TGTGCCAGCGCGAAGAGCCAGAACACTGAAGCTTTCTTT. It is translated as CASAKSQNTEAFF.